This paragraph covers one TCR beta chain sequence. Many counts were recorded for this clone. Its target antigen remains unknown. No quality values exist for individual bases; no much larger clone is one base distant. The CDR3 runs 13 residues from the cysteine to the phenylalanine. CDR3 DNA is the only sequence kept; it has 39 bases, read in frame from the first base. The junction shows trimming of 7 bases on V and 2 bases on J, plus 11 bases between the germline ends. The CDR1 and CDR2 encoded by the germline V gene are SQVTM and ANQGSEA. These data belong to a study of T cells after posttransplantation cyclophosphamide (dated by TCRdb to about 2016). Context from the whole study: T cell repertoire reconstitution was tracked by TRB sequencing after myeloablative bone marrow transplantation in which posttransplantation cyclophosphamide was used as GVHD prophylaxis. Blood from every one of the approximately 36 PTCy patients who had 1-year posttransplant specimens underwent TRB sequencing. TRA and TRB clonality were tightly correlated in 9 or 10 samples, so subsequent TCR analyses focused on TRB only. Antigen receptor sequencing covered samples from 30 to 40 PTCy-treated patients and fewer than 20 of their related bone marrow donors. Public TRB sequences were searched against a database of over 3,000 sequences associated with responses to pathogens, tumor antigens, self-antigens and alloantigens. In 3 patients, up to 3 additional blood samples taken between 2 and 5.2 years after transplant also underwent TRB sequencing, as did pretransplant blood from several patients.

According to the study, the label for this sample's treatment or condition signals: high-dose cyclophosphamide on days +3 and +4 as single-agent GVHD prophylaxis. Patients in the PTCy group got busulfan and fludarabine conditioning, a marrow graft from a related or unrelated donor, and cyclophosphamide on days +3 and +4. The PTCy-treated patients were drawn from a prospective, multi-institutional clinical trial. Mononuclear cells from peripheral blood and bone marrow were separated by Ficoll-Hypaque density centrifugation and then cryopreserved. Points the paper makes about the study in general: The TRB repertoires of T cells infiltrating skin or the GI tract showed only limited overlap with the TRB repertoires found in blood. Donor-recipient similarity was low at 1-2 months but rose over the first year, and later blood repertoires were often dominated by donor CD8+ memory clones. Across under 50 patients, recipient CMV seropositivity and CMV reactivation were highly associated with TRB clonality; PTCy diversity was similar to CNI/methotrexate controls.

Genomic DNA was the input for TRB sequencing, which was run either with the immunoSEQ assay at survey resolution or with the hsTCRB kit. The published analysis was carried out like this. Initial read processing used immunoSEQ software, and repertoire analyses used the LymphoSeq R package. For each TRB dataset, clonality was calculated as 1 minus normalized Shannon entropy, and the Gini coefficient was computed as well. To infer phenotypes in unsorted samples, TRB sequences from sorted subsets of the recipient or donor were mapped onto the unsorted samples of the same recipient. The table was pulled from immuneACCESS by TCRdb, which kept in-frame rearrangements only. Such tables lose some clones; where checked, under half of the loss comes from unresolved V genes, and the rest has no known cause. That table is the source of V, J and clone size, and D and trimming were worked out from the DNA. There are 8,500 to 13,000 clones in this sample, and none of them is a singleton. The top ten clonotypes cover approximately 13% of the sample.

The V gene is TRBV29-1 and the J gene is TRBJ2-2, and perhaps TRBD2 as D gene, on 5 matching bases. The sample here was PBMCs, taken after allogeneic stem cell transplant with posttransplant cyclophosphamide. The receptor's source is a female patient in her 40s who received an allogeneic stem cell transplant from a related donor, was CMV-positive, and had no GVHD. Some T cells seen after a transplant may have their origin in the graft donor. The CDR3 is CSGERVNTGELFF. The nucleotide sequence is given as TGCAGCGGGGAGAGGGTTAACACCGGGGAGCTGTTTTTT.